The source of this T cell receptor (beta chain) is a study of T cell repertoires in cytomegalovirus infection. TCRdb reprocessed the reads with MiXCR, giving one entry per CDR3 protein. This table has a few hundred thousand distinct CDR3 sequences, almost 40% appearing once. Regarding the study as a whole: Clonotype analysis showed dominance of the ex vivo response by HLA-C-restricted CMV-specific TCR beta clonotypes.

With regard to this clonotype: Its target is unknown.

CDR3 size: 14 residues. With V trimmed by 6 bases and J by 4 bases, 3 bases remained unmatched. Germline CDR1 is MDHEN and CDR2 is SYDVKM. V usage is TRBV28 and J usage is TRBJ1-2; 12 nucleotides agree with TRBD1. Source: cultured PBMCs, taken from culture after CMV antigen stimulation. This clonotype was sampled from a human donor in good health (CMV status not recorded). Some clones in this sample may be carry-over from other donors' samples. CDR3 in amino acids: CASRPGQGAYGYTF. CDR3 DNA: TGTGCCAGCAGACCGGGACAGGGGGCCTATGGCTACACCTTC.